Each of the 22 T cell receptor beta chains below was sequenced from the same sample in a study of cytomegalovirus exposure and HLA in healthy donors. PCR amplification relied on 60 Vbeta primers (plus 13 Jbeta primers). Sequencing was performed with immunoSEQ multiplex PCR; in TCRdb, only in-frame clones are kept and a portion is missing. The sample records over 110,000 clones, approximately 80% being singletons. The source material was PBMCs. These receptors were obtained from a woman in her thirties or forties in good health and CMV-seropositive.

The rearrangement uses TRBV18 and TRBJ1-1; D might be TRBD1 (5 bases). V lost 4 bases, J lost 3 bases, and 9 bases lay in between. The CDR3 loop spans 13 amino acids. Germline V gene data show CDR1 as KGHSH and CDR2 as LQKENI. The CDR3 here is CASSQAQDTEAFF. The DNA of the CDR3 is TGTGCCAGCTCACAAGCACAGGACACTGAAGCTTTCTTT.

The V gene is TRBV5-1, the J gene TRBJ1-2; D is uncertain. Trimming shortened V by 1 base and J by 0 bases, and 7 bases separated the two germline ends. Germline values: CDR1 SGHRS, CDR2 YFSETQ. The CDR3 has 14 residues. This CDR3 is CASSLKLANYGYTF. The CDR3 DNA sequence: TGCGCCAGCAGCTTGAAGTTAGCTAACTATGGCTACACCTTC.

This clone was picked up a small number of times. The CDR3 bases are TGTGCCAGCAGCTGGACTAGCTCCTACAATGAGCAGTTCTTC. Protein product: CASSWTSSYNEQFF. V is TRBV5-6 and J is TRBJ2-1, with TRBD2 matching 7 bases. Per germline, CDR1 SGHDT and CDR2 YYEEEE. This CDR3 region has 14 residues. The ends lost 3 bases at V and 0 bases at J; junction bases unmatched: 0.

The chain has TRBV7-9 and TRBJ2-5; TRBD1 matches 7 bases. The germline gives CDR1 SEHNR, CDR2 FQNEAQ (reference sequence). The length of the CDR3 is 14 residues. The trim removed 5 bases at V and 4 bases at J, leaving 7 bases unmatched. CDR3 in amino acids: CASSDRAGVETQYF. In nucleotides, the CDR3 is TGTGCCAGCAGCGACAGGGCCGGTGTAGAGACCCAGTACTTC.

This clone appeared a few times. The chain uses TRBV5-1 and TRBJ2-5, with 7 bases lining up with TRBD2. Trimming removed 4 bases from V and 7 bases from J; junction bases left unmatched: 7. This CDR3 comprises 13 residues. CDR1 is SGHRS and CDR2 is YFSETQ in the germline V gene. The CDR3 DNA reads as TGCGCCAGCAGCCCGGCGGGAGAGGGGACCCAGTACTTC. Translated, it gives CASSPAGEGTQYF.

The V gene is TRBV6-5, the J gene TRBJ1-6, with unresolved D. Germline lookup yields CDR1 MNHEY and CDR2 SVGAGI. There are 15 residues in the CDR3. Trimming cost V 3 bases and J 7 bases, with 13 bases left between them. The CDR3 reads CASSYSSEENSPLHF. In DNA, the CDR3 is TGTGCCAGCAGTTATTCTTCAGAGGAGAATTCACCCCTCCACTTT.

CDR3 sequence reads: CASSQDSTSGYNEQFF. CDR3 nucleotides: TGCGCCAGCAGCCAAGATTCGACTAGCGGCTACAATGAGCAGTTCTTC. The chain carries TRBV4-1 and TRBJ2-1; TRBD2 aligns across 9 bases. The length of the CDR3 is 16 residues. The J segment lost 3 bases and the V segment lost 0 bases, leaving 3 bases of the junction unmatched. In germline, CDR1 is MGHRA, CDR2 YSYEKL.

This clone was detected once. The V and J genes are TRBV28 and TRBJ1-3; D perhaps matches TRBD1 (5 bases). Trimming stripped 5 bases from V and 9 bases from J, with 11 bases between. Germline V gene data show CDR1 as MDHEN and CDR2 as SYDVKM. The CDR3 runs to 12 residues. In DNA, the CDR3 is TGTGCCAGCAGTGCGGGGCCGTCCACCATATATTTT. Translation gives CASSAGPSTIYF.

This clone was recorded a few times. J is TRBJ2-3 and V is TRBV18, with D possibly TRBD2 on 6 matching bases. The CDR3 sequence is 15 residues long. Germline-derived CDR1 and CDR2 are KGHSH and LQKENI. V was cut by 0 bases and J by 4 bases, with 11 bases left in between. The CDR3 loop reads CASSPPREPADTQYF. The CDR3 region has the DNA TGTGCCAGCTCACCACCCCGGGAGCCCGCAGATACGCAGTATTTT.

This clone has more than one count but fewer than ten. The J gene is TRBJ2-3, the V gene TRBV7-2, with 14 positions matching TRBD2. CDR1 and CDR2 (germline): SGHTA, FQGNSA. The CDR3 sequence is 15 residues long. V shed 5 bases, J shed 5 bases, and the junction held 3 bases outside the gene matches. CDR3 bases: TGTGCCAGCAGCGGTGGGACTAGCGGGAGAGATACGCAGTATTTT. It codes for CASSGGTSGRDTQYF.

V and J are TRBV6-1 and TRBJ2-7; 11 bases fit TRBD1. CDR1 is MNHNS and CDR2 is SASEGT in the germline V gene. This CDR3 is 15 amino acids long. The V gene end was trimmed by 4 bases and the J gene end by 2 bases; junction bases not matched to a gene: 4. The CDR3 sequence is CASSAAGQGAYEQYF. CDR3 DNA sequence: TGTGCCAGCAGTGCGGCGGGACAGGGGGCCTACGAGCAGTACTTC.

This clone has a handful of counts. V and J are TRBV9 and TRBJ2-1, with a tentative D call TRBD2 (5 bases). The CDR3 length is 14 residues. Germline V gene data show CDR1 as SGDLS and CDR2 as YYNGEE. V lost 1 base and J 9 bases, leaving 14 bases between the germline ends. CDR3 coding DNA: TGTGCCAGCAGCGTATCCCGTGGAGAGGGTGAGCAGTTCTTC. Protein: CASSVSRGEGEQFF.

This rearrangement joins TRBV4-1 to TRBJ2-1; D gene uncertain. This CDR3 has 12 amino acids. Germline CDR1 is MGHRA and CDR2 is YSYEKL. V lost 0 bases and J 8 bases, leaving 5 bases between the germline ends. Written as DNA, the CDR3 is TGCGCCAGCAGCCAAGAGAGGCATGAGCAGTTCTTC. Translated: CASSQERHEQFF.

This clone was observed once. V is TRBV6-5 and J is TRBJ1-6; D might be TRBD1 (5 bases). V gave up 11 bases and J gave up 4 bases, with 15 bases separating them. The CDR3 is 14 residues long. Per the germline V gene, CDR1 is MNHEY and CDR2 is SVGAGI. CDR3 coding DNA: TGTGCCGCGAAGGGGAGGCTTTATAATTCACCCCTCCACTTT. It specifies CAAKGRLYNSPLHF.

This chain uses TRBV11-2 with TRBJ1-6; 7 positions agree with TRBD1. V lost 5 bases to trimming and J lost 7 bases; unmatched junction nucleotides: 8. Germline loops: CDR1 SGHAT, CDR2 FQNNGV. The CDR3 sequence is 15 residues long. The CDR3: CASSLQTGTNSPLHF. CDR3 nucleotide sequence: TGTGCCAGCAGCCTACAGACAGGGACGAATTCACCCCTCCACTTT.

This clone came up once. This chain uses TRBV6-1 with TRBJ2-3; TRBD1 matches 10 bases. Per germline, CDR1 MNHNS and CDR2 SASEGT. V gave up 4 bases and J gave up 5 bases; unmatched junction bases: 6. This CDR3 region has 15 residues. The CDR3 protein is CASSGHGTGVDTQYF. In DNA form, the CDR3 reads TGTGCCAGCAGTGGTCACGGGACAGGGGTAGATACGCAGTATTTT.

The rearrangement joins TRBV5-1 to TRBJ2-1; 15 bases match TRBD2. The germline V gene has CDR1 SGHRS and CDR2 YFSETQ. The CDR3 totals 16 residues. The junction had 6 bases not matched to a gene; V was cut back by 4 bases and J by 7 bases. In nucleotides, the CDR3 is TGCGCCAGCAGCCCGGCCGGACTAGCGGGAGGGAATGAGCAGTTCTTC. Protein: CASSPAGLAGGNEQFF.

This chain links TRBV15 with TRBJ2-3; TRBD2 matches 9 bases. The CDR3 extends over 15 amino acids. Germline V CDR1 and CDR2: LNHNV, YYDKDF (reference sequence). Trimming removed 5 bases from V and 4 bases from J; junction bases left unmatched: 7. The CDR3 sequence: CATSVGLASADTQYF. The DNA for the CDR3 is TGTGCCACCAGCGTAGGACTAGCGTCGGCAGATACGCAGTATTTT.

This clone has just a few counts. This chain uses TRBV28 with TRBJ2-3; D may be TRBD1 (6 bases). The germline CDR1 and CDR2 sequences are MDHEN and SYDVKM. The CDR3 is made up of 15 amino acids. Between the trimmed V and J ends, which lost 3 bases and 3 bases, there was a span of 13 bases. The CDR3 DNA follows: TGTGCCAGCAGTTTCAGGGGAAAGGCTACAGATACGCAGTATTTT. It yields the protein CASSFRGKATDTQYF.

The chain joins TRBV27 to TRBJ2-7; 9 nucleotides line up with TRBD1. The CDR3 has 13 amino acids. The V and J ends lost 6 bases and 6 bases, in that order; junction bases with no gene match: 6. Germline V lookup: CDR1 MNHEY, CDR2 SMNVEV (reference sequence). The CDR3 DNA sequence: TGTGCCAGCAGCCCGGGACAGGGTTTCGAGCAGTACTTC. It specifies CASSPGQGFEQYF.

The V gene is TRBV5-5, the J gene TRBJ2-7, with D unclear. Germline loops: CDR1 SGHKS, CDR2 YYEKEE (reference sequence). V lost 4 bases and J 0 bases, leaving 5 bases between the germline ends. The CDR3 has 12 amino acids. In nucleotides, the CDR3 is TGTGCCAGCAGCCTTAGCTCCTACGAGCAGTACTTC. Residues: CASSLSSYEQYF.

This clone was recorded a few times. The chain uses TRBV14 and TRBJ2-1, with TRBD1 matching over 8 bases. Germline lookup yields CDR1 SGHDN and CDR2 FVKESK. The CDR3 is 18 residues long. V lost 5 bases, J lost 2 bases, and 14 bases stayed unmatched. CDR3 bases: TGTGCCAGCAGCGACGGACAGGGCCAATGGATTACCTACAATGAGCAGTTCTTC. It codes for CASSDGQGQWITYNEQFF.